The 4 T cell receptor beta chains given below trace back to one sample, sequenced in a study of blood T cell repertoires in COVID-19. Data came from immunoSEQ multiplex PCR; TCRdb stores just in-frame clones and leaves some out. Found here are under 500,000 clones, around nine tenths of them singletons; the top ten hold approximately 2%. Sequenced sample: PBMCs or T cells enriched from blood (not recorded which). Receptors were obtained from a woman in her late teens or twenties with acute COVID-19.

This chain links TRBV6-6 with TRBJ2-5; D is unclear. Germline CDR1 and CDR2: MNHNY and SVGAGI (reference sequence). This CDR3 has 13 amino acids. V was pared by 8 bases and J by 5 bases, with 15 bases between. DNA of the CDR3: TGTGCCAGCCTGTTGCCCAACGGGGAGACCCAGTACTTC. Translated, it gives CASLLPNGETQYF.

The CDR3 DNA reads TGTGCCAGCAGCTCGGACAGGGGTAGCAATCAGCCCCAGCATTTT. Translation gives CASSSDRGSNQPQHF. The chain carries TRBV6-5 and TRBJ1-5, with TRBD1 identical over 9 bases. The trim removed 6 bases at V and 0 bases at J, leaving 3 bases unmatched. Germline V gives CDR1 MNHEY, CDR2 SVGAGI. This CDR3 is 15 amino acids long.

V and J are TRBV6-5 and TRBJ1-5; unclear D gene. The V gene lost 6 bases and the J gene lost 2 bases, with 8 bases spanning the gap. Per the germline V gene, CDR1 is MNHEY and CDR2 is SVGAGI. The CDR3 runs to 13 residues. The CDR3 region has the DNA TGTGCCAGCAGGGGCGGGGGCAATCAGCCCCAGCATTTT. As protein: CASRGGGNQPQHF.

The chain employs TRBV5-5 and TRBJ1-5; 7 bases are shared with TRBD1. Trimming took 5 bases from V and 3 from J; bases not matched to a gene: 5. The CDR3 has 14 residues. Germline V gene data show CDR1 as SGHKS and CDR2 as YYEKEE (reference sequence). CDR3 coding DNA: TGTGCCAGCAGTTGGGACAGAACCAATCAGCCCCAGCATTTT. This translates into CASSWDRTNQPQHF.